Each of the 3 T cell receptor beta chains below was sequenced from the same sample in a study of beta chain features in type 1 diabetes. Study-wide results and limits: Type 1 diabetes patients showed a moderate but significant shortening of TCRB CDR3s in all four CD4+ subsets.

These receptors are not linked to any known antigen. Expressed TCRB transcripts were sequenced because the entire RNA isolate underwent reverse transcription. Some clones are missing from TCRdb's copy, which holds only in-frame ones; the method was immunoSEQ multiplex PCR. The data hold approximately 170,000 clones, with over 6% observed a single time. Sequenced material: central memory CD4+ T cells from blood. These receptors all come from a man younger than 35 with type 1 diabetes.

This clone was recorded a few times. V gene TRBV5-6 combines with J gene TRBJ2-7, with D maybe TRBD2 (5 bases). V was cut by 0 bases and J by 6 bases, with 10 bases left in between. CDR1 and CDR2 from the germline V gene are SGHDT and YYEEEE. CDR3 length: 13 amino acids. The CDR3 region is CASSLGADGEQYF. The CDR3 bases are TGTGCCAGCAGCTTGGGAGCGGATGGCGAGCAGTACTTC.

The V gene is TRBV28, the J gene TRBJ1-2, with a possible D match to TRBD1 (6 bases). Germline CDR1 MDHEN, CDR2 SYDVKM. Trimming took 5 bases from V and 8 from J, leaving 15 bases between them. The CDR3 length is 13 residues. The CDR3 coding sequence is TGTGCCAGCAGTCTAGCAGGGGCCCGAGGCTACACCTTC. It codes for CASSLAGARGYTF.

This chain links TRBV5-1 with TRBJ1-5; tentatively, D is TRBD1 (6 bases). Germline CDR1 is SGHRS and CDR2 is YFSETQ. Trimming removed 4 bases at V and 4 bases at J, with 15 bases between. The CDR3 runs 15 residues. The CDR3 reads CASSQDGQTNQPQHF. DNA of the CDR3: TGCGCCAGCAGCCAAGACGGACAGACGAATCAGCCCCAGCATTTT.